The 11 T cell receptor beta chains presented below share a single source sample, sequenced in a study of cytomegalovirus exposure and HLA in healthy donors. Vbeta (60) and Jbeta (13) primers were used in the PCR. The table came from immunoSEQ multiplex PCR; TCRdb's copy has only in-frame clones and leaves some out. The sample comprises about 180,000 clones, 76% of which are singletons, and around 1.6% rests with the top ten. The specimen was PBMCs. These receptor sequences come from a man aged 18 to 29 in good health and CMV-seronegative.

The rearrangement links TRBV6-5 to TRBJ1-2, with a possible D match to TRBD1 (6 bases). CDR1 and CDR2 (germline): MNHEY, SVGAGI. Between the trimmed V and J ends, which lost 5 bases and 5 bases, there was a span of 12 bases. The CDR3 has 13 amino acids. The CDR3 nucleotides are TGTGCCAGCAGTGATGGTAGGGGGTATGGCTACACCTTC. Amino acid sequence: CASSDGRGYGYTF.

This clone showed up just a few times. The rearrangement uses TRBV27 and TRBJ1-1, with a weak D call TRBD1 (5 bases). Germline lookup yields CDR1 MNHEY and CDR2 SMNVEV (reference sequence). CDR3 length: 13 amino acids. The germline V and J ends were trimmed by 5 bases and 4 bases, with 11 bases remaining between them. CDR3 sequence: CASSHQGLTEAFF. DNA of the CDR3: TGTGCCAGCAGTCACCAGGGCCTCACTGAAGCTTTCTTT.

CDR3 sequence reads: CSVETTERAAGGELFF. The CDR3 bases are TGCAGCGTTGAAACAACAGAGAGGGCCGCTGGCGGGGAGCTGTTTTTT. This chain uses TRBV29-1 with TRBJ2-2, with D perhaps matching TRBD2 (5 bases). The ends were cut back, 2 bases at V and 7 bases at J, with 20 bases in the middle. CDR3 length: 16 residues. Germline lookup yields CDR1 SQVTM and CDR2 ANQGSEA.

The gene calls are TRBV2 and TRBJ1-5; D ambiguous. Trimming took off 6 bases at V and 9 bases at J, with 12 bases between the two ends. This CDR3 region has 12 residues. Germline CDR1 and CDR2: SNHLY and FYNNEI. The CDR3 loop reads CASSPVSRPQHF. In nucleotides, the CDR3 is TGTGCCAGCAGCCCCGTCTCCAGGCCCCAGCATTTT.

V and J are TRBV6-5 and TRBJ2-1; 13 nucleotides align to TRBD2. J lost 7 bases, V lost 1 base, and 1 base had no gene match. This CDR3 comprises 15 residues. Germline CDR1 and CDR2: MNHEY and SVGAGI. The CDR3 coding sequence is TGTGCCAGCAGTTACTGGGGACTAGCGGGGAATGAGCAGTTCTTC. Residues: CASSYWGLAGNEQFF.

The chain is built from TRBV28 and TRBJ2-1, with 9 nucleotides matching TRBD1. This CDR3 contains 16 residues. V dropped 6 bases and J dropped 1; count of bases not matched to a gene: 7. Germline V CDR1 and CDR2: MDHEN, SYDVKM. The CDR3, as DNA: TGTGCCAGCAGGTTACAGGGGGCAGTGTCCTACAATGAGCAGTTCTTC. Translated: CASRLQGAVSYNEQFF.

J is TRBJ1-4 and V is TRBV14, with 8 nucleotides matching TRBD1. J was trimmed by 8 bases and V by 3 bases; bases with no gene match: 11. CDR1 and CDR2 (germline): SGHDN, FVKESK. This CDR3 has 16 amino acids. This chain's CDR3 is CASSQTRQGPREKLFF. The CDR3 nucleotides read TGTGCCAGCAGCCAGACCCGACAGGGGCCTAGGGAAAAACTGTTTTTT.

The CDR3 coding sequence is TGTGCCAGCACCCCGCGCCGAACGGATACGCAGTATTTT. It specifies CASTPRRTDTQYF. The chain couples TRBV7-6 to TRBJ2-3; D gene ambiguous. The CDR3 extends over 13 amino acids. Germline loops: CDR1 SGHVS, CDR2 FNYEAQ. The V end was cut by 7 bases, the J end by 6 bases, with 14 bases between.

V and J are TRBV7-3 and TRBJ1-1; 7 bases match TRBD1. Germline V lookup: CDR1 SGHTA, CDR2 FQGTGA. V was clipped by 4 bases and J by 1 base; unmatched bases: 3. The CDR3 extends over 14 amino acids. This CDR3 is CASSSTGRNTEAFF. The CDR3, as DNA: TGTGCCAGCAGCTCGACAGGGCGGAACACTGAAGCTTTCTTT.

This sequence joins TRBV4-1 and TRBJ1-3, with 7 positions matching TRBD1. CDR3 length equals 17 residues. Per germline, CDR1 MGHRA and CDR2 YSYEKL. V shed 1 base and J 0 bases; nucleotides not matched to a gene: 6. CDR3 sequence reads: CASSQAPGQSSGNTIYF. The CDR3 DNA follows: TGCGCCAGCAGCCAAGCTCCGGGACAGAGCTCTGGAAACACCATATATTTT.

The rearrangement joins TRBV7-6 to TRBJ2-5; TRBD1 might be the D (8 bases). The ends were cut back, 1 base at V and 4 bases at J, with 13 bases in the middle. This CDR3 is built from 15 residues. Germline loops: CDR1 SGHVS, CDR2 FNYEAQ. CDR3 sequence reads: CASSLGTGRGETQYF. The DNA for the CDR3 is TGTGCCAGCAGCTTAGGGACAGGGAGGGGAGAGACCCAGTACTTC.